This T cell receptor (beta chain) comes out of a study of OX40 agonist ivuxolimab in advanced cancers. Study context: Patients in the trial were receiving intravenous ivuxolimab every 2 weeks, at doses of 0.01 to 10 mg/kg. General study results and limits: Low normalized T-cell clonal expansion was also seen in some nonresponders. More expanded clones were seen, on average, in CD8+ T cells than in CD4+. No antigen was identified for the clonally expanded peripheral T cells.

Here immunoSEQ multiplex PCR was the method, and the copy in TCRdb shows in-frame clones only, minus some. The profile covers over 30,000 clones, with about 81% appearing a single time and roughly 20% taken by the ten largest. The V and J ends lost 2 bases and 5 bases respectively, with 11 bases between them. The CDR3 covers 14 residues. In germline, CDR1 is SEHNR, CDR2 FQNEAQ (reference sequence). Regarding this clone: Its antigen is not identified.

The receptor was isolated from an adult with an advanced solid tumor such as melanoma, head and neck, liver or kidney cancer. The specimen was CD4+ or CD8+ T cells sorted from blood, collected in a trial of the OX40 agonist ivuxolimab. The rearrangement uses TRBV7-9 and TRBJ2-3; D gene unclear. CDR3 DNA: TGTGCCAGCAGCTTAACAAGCGCCAGAGATACGCAGTATTTT. Its translation is CASSLTSARDTQYF.